This T cell receptor beta chain was identified during a study of spatial heterogeneity in lung cancer. The CDR3 loop spans 13 amino acids. The V end was cut by 6 bases, the J end by 2 bases, with 9 bases between. Germline assignment: CDR1 WNHNN and CDR2 SYGVQD (reference sequence). This clonotype was observed many times. The antigen remains unidentified. In TCRdb, the 5' RACE reads were re-called with MiXCR into one record per CDR3 protein. Among under 15,000 distinct CDR3 sequences listed, 3% to 4% were seen once. Study-wide findings and caveats: Mutation counts in tumors were tracked by counts of expanded intratumoral alpha and beta TCRs.

Documented time point: sample taken at primary tumor resection. This TCR derives from a male donor with early-stage non-small cell lung cancer. The sample here was lung tumor tissue, taken at surgery. The chain employs TRBV10-1 and TRBJ2-3; tentative D call: TRBD2 (6 bases). Written as DNA, the CDR3 is TGCGCCAGCAGCCGGGACTTCACAGATACGCAGTATTTT. Translation: CASSRDFTDTQYF.